A single T cell receptor (beta chain) is shown here with its context. Antigen unknown. CDR3 length equals 17 residues. V was pared by 5 bases and J by 5 bases, with 24 bases between. The germline CDR1 and CDR2 sequences are MNHEY and SMNVEV (reference sequence). TCRdb ran MiXCR on the 5' RACE reads and lists one entry per CDR3 protein. The sample carries 400,000 to 500,000 distinct CDR3 sequences, 15% to 25% recorded once. The data were taken from a study of T-cell memory formation after mild COVID-19. About the study: Largely donor-specific TCR clusters were found.

Whole-study results and caveats: While clones contracting from day 15 to 85 were balanced between CD4 and CD8, later expanders leaned CD4+.

Sequenced material: PBMCs or a T cell subset sorted from them (not recorded which). The chain employs TRBV27 and TRBJ1-2, with a weak D call TRBD1 (6 bases). This clonotype was sampled from an adult woman who had mild COVID-19 (a few samples of this study predate the infection). Cell type and time point are not known. The DNA for the CDR3 is TGTGCCAGCAGTGACGAGCCCCTTGACAGGATGCTATATGGCTACACCTTC. The encoded protein is CASSDEPLDRMLYGYTF.